A selection of T cell receptor beta chains follows, all from one sample in a study of blood T cell repertoires in COVID-19. The data were produced by immunoSEQ multiplex PCR, yet TCRdb's version contains in-frame clones alone and is incomplete. This sample has about 200,000 clones; 80% to 90% occur once, and the top ten carry approximately 6.2%. Sequenced sample: peripheral blood. Receptors originate from a man aged 55 to 70 who had recovered from COVID-19. CDR3s include the opening cysteine and the closing phenylalanine or tryptophan. A D gene is named only where the DNA matches it firmly. Size is omitted from some rows. Given values are once, few, many or a class for expanded clones.

V gene: TRBV5-4; J gene: TRBJ1-1; clone size: NA; D gene: NA; CDR3 protein: CASSPPRGGRTEAFF; CDR3 DNA: TGTGCCAGCAGCCCCCCCCGGGGGGGTCGCACTGAAGCTTTCTTT
V gene: TRBV10-3; J gene: TRBJ2-7; clone size: NA; D gene: TRBD1; CDR3 protein: CAISSRDRGSPTYF; CDR3 DNA: TGTGCCATCAGTTCCCGGGACAGGGGCTCTCCGACGTACTTC
V gene: TRBV28; J gene: TRBJ2-3; clone size: NA; D gene: NA; CDR3 protein: CASSLRGDTQYF; CDR3 DNA: TGTGCCAGCAGTTTAAGGGGTGATACGCAGTATTTT
V gene: TRBV15; J gene: TRBJ1-1; clone size: NA; D gene: TRBD1; CDR3 protein: CATSRGNRGNTEAFF; CDR3 DNA: TGTGCCACCAGCAGAGGGAACAGGGGGAACACTGAAGCTTTCTTT
V gene: TRBV5-1; J gene: TRBJ2-7; clone size: NA; D gene: TRBD1; CDR3 protein: CASTLGTGSSYEQYF; CDR3 DNA: TGCGCCAGCACCCTAGGGACAGGGTCGTCCTACGAGCAGTACTTC
V gene: TRBV20-1; J gene: TRBJ1-6; clone size: few; D gene: NA; CDR3 protein: CSASGDIKGSSPLHF; CDR3 DNA: TGCAGTGCTAGTGGGGACATAAAAGGGAGTTCACCCCTCCACTTT
V gene: TRBV4-1; J gene: TRBJ1-2; clone size: NA; D gene: TRBD1; CDR3 protein: CASSQDRGTDYGYTF; CDR3 DNA: TGCGCCAGCAGCCAAGATCGGGGGACAGACTATGGCTACACCTTC
V gene: TRBV15; J gene: TRBJ1-6; clone size: NA; D gene: TRBD1; CDR3 protein: CATSRYRGQGNSPLHF; CDR3 DNA: TGTGCCACCAGCAGATACAGGGGTCAGGGAAATTCACCCCTCCACTTT
V gene: TRBV6-6; J gene: TRBJ1-2; clone size: NA; D gene: NA; CDR3 protein: CASSPDGRQGSGDGYTF; CDR3 DNA: TGTGCCAGCAGTCCCGATGGGCGGCAGGGGAGCGGCGATGGCTACACCTTC
V gene: TRBV27; J gene: TRBJ1-6; clone size: NA; D gene: TRBD1; CDR3 protein: CASSPKGQGFFYNSPLHF; CDR3 DNA: TGTGCCAGCAGTCCCAAAGGACAGGGGTTTTTCTATAATTCACCCCTCCACTTT
V gene: TRBV7-6; J gene: TRBJ1-2; clone size: NA; D gene: TRBD1; CDR3 protein: CASSLASPAGTANYGYTF; CDR3 DNA: TGTGCCAGCAGCTTAGCTAGTCCTGCCGGGACAGCTAACTATGGCTACACCTTC
V gene: TRBV3-1/TRBV3-2; J gene: TRBJ2-7; clone size: NA; D gene: TRBD2; CDR3 protein: CASSQAGGLHEQYF; CDR3 DNA: TGTGCCAGCAGCCAAGCGGGAGGACTCCACGAGCAGTACTTC
V gene: TRBV23-1; J gene: TRBJ1-2; clone size: few; D gene: NA; CDR3 protein: CASSQPTPGNRVIGYTF; CDR3 DNA: TGCGCCAGCAGCCAGCCCACCCCGGGAAACAGGGTAATTGGCTACACCTTC
V gene: TRBV5-6; J gene: TRBJ2-6; clone size: once; D gene: NA; CDR3 protein: CASSLRGQSSGANVLTF; CDR3 DNA: TGTGCCAGCAGCTTGAGAGGCCAGAGCTCTGGGGCCAACGTCCTGACTTTC